Sequencing of this T cell receptor (beta chain) was carried out in a study of blood T cell repertoires in COVID-19. Overall study context: Acute and convalescent COVID-19 samples came from the United States, Italy and Spain.

This CDR3 is 14 amino acids long. Germline values: CDR1 MNHEY, CDR2 SVGAGI. The ends were cut back, 6 bases at V and 7 bases at J, with 18 bases in the middle. Assay used: immunoSEQ multiplex PCR; TCRdb lists only in-frame clones, some missing. The sample shows hundreds of thousands of clones, 88% of them seen only once. Those enrolled, adults aged 18 to 89 years, came from about two dozen US areas. Clinical histories supplied by participants themselves formed the basis of cohort assignment. This receptor was obtained from a woman aged 40 to 55 with acute COVID-19. Sequenced material: PBMCs or T cells enriched from blood (not recorded which). The chain has TRBV6-5 and TRBJ1-1; D may be TRBD1 (5 bases). CDR3 protein: CASSLTQGGGEAFF. As DNA, the CDR3 is TGTGCCAGCAGCCTCACCCAGGGAGGAGGTGAAGCTTTCTTT.